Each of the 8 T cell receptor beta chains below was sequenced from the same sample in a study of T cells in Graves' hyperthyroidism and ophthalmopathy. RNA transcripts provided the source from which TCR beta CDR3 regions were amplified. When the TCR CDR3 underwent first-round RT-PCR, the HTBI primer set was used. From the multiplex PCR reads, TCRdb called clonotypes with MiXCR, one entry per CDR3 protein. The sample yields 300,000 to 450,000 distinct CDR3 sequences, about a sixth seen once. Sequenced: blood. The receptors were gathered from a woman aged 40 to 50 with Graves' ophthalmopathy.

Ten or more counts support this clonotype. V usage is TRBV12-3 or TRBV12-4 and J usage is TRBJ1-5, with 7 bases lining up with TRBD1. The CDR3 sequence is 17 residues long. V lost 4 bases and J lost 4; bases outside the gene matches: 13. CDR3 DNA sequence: TGTGCCAGCAGTTCGGACGTCTCCAGGGGGTATAATCAGCCCCAGCATTTT. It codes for CASSSDVSRGYNQPQHF.

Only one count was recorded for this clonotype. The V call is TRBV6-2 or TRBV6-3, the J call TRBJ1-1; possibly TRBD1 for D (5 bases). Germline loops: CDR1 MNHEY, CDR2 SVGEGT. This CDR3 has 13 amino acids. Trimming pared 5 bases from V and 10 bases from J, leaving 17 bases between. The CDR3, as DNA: TGTGCCAGCAGTGGAGCGGAGGGGACCGGAGCTTTCTTT. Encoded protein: CASSGAEGTGAFF.

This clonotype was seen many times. The CDR3 loop reads CASSSGLGAEAFF. The CDR3 bases are TGTGCCAGCAGCTCCGGACTGGGTGCTGAAGCTTTCTTT. The genes are TRBV7-3 and TRBJ1-1; D is undetermined. From germline, CDR1 is SGHTA and CDR2 FQGTGA. This CDR3 has 13 amino acids. Trimming cost V 4 bases and J 6 bases, with 12 bases left between them.

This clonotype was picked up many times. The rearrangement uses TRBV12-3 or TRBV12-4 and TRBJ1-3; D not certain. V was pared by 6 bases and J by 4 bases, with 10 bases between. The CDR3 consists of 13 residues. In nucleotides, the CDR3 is TGTGCCAGCAGGGCCCAGGCGGGAAACACCATATATTTT. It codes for CASRAQAGNTIYF.

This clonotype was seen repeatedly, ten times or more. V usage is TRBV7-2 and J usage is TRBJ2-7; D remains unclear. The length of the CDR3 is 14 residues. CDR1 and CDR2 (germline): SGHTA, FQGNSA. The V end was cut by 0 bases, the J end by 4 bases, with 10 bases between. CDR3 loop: CASSLASKPYEQYF. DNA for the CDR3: TGTGCCAGCAGCTTAGCTAGTAAGCCATACGAGCAGTACTTC.

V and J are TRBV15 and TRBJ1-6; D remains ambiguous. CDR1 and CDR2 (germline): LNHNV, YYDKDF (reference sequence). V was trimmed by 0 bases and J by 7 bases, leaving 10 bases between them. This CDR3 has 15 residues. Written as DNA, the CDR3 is TGTGCCACCAGCAGAGATAACGGAGGGAATTCACCCCTCCACTTT. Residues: CATSRDNGGNSPLHF. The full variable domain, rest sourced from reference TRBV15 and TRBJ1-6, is DAMVIQNPRYQVTQFGKPVTLSCSQTLNHNVMYWYQQKSSQAPKLLFHYYDKDFNNEADTPDNFQSRRPNTSFCFLDIRSPGLGDTAMYLCATSRDNGGNSPLHFGNGTRLTVT.

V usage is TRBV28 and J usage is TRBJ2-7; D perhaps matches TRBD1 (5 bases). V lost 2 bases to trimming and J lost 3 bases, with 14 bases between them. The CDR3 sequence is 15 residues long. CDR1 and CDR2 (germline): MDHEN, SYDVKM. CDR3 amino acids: CASSLRFAGHYEQYF. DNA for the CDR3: TGTGCCAGCAGTTTACGGTTTGCCGGACACTACGAGCAGTACTTC.

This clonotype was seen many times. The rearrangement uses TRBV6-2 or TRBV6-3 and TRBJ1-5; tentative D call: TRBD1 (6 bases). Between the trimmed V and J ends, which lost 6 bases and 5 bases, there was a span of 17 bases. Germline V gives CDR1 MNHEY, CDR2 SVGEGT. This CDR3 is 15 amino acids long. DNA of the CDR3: TGTGCCAGCAGCTACAACAGGGTGTTGGATCAGCCCCAGCATTTT. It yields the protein CASSYNRVLDQPQHF.